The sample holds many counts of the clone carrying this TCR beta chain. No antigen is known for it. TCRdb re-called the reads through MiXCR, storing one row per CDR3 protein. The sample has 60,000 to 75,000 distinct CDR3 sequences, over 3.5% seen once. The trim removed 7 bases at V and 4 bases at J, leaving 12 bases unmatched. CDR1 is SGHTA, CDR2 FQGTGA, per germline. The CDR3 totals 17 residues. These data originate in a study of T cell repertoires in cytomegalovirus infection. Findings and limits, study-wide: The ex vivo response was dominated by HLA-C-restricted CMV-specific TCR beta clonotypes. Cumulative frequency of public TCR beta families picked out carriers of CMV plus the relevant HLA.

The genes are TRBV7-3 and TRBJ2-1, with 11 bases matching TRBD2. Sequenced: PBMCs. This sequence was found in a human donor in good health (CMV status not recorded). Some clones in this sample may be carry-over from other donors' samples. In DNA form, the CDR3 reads TGTGCCAGCACCCGGGGGGGACTAGCGGCTTTTTACAATGAGCAGTTCTTC. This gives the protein CASTRGGLAAFYNEQFF.